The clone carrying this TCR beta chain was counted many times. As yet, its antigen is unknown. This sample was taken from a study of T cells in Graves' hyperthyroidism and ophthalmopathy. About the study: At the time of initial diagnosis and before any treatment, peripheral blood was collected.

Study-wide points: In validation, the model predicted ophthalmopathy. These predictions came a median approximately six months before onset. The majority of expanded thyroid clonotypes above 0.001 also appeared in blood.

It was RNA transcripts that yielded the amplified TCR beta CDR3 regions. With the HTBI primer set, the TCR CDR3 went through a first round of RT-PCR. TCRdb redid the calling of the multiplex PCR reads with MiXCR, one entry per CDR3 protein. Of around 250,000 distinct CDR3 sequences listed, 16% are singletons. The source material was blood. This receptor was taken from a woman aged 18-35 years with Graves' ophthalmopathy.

This CDR3 reads CASSLGDSAYGYTF. DNA of the CDR3: TGTGCCAGCAGCTTAGGGGACAGCGCATATGGCTACACCTTC. The genes are TRBV11-2 and TRBJ1-2, with 7 positions matching TRBD1. The V and J ends lost 1 base and 5 bases, in that order; junction bases with no gene match: 4. Germline loops: CDR1 SGHAT, CDR2 FQNNGV. This CDR3 is 14 amino acids long.